This T cell receptor beta chain came from a study of cytomegalovirus exposure and HLA in healthy donors. For this clone: Its antigen is not identified.

Samples came from healthy bone marrow donors. Findings and limits, study-wide: Further analysis, carried out later, found HLA-associated TCR beta chains more clonally expanded than equally common other chains.

13 Jbeta primers and 60 Vbeta primers were used for the PCR. Sequencing was performed with immunoSEQ multiplex PCR; in TCRdb, only in-frame clones are kept and a portion is missing. The sample includes approximately 190,000 clones. From germline, CDR1 is SEHNR and CDR2 FQNEAQ (reference sequence). This CDR3 is built from 14 residues. Trimming stripped 0 bases from V and 5 bases from J, with 10 bases between. The origin of this receptor is a man aged 30 to 39 in good health and CMV-seronegative. Sequencing input: PBMCs. The gene calls are TRBV7-9 and TRBJ2-5, with D perhaps matching TRBD1 (6 bases). The CDR3 region has the DNA TGTGCCAGCAGCTTAGCAGGGGGAGAGGAGACCCAGTACTTC. Translated, it gives CASSLAGGEETQYF.